This TCR beta chain was obtained from a study of cytomegalovirus exposure and HLA in healthy donors. V lost 5 bases to trimming and J lost 4 bases, with 9 bases between them. CDR1 and CDR2 (germline): SEHNR, FQNEAQ (reference sequence). CDR3 size: 12 residues. The study ran its PCR with 60 Vbeta and 13 Jbeta primers. In the authors' workflow: Later work found 80 million or so unique TCR beta chains, with roughly 11 million shared. Using immunoSEQ multiplex PCR, the repertoire was profiled, and TCRdb retains in-frame clones only, with some absent. That table supplies the V and J calls and clone size; D and trimming were determined from the DNA. The sample includes 70,000 to 75,000 clones, about 78% of them seen just once. On this clone itself: Antigen specificity is unknown.

Findings and limits, study-wide: Altogether, 150 or so TCR beta chains were recorded as cytomegalovirus-associated.

This clonotype was obtained from a woman aged 40 to 55 in good health and CMV-seropositive. The source material was PBMCs. This chain joins TRBV7-9 and TRBJ2-7; D is perhaps TRBD1 (6 bases). This CDR3 reads CASSRTDYEQYF. The CDR3 DNA is TGTGCCAGCAGCCGGACAGATTACGAGCAGTACTTC.